This T cell receptor beta chain was identified during a study of blood T cell repertoires in COVID-19. Using immunoSEQ multiplex PCR, the repertoire was profiled, and TCRdb retains in-frame clones only, with some absent. The data show approximately 490,000 clones, with 80% to 90% seen just once and 6.5% to 9.5% held by the top ten. CDR3 length equals 17 residues. Germline values: CDR1 KGHSH, CDR2 LQKENI. With 3 bases clipped from V and 6 bases from J, the junction kept 14 bases outside the gene matches. All enrollees were about 18 to 95 years old and from 20 to 25 US areas. The origin of this receptor is a woman aged 60-70 years who had recovered from COVID-19. The chain joins TRBV18 to TRBJ1-1, with 9 positions matching TRBD1. Sequenced sample: PBMCs or T cells enriched from blood (not recorded which). CDR3 sequence reads: CASSPDRGTIFAAEAFF. CDR3 sequence (DNA): TGTGCCAGCTCACCCGACAGGGGGACGATATTTGCAGCTGAAGCTTTCTTT.